This T cell receptor beta chain derives from a study of OX40 agonist ivuxolimab in advanced cancers. Notes on the research overall: Ivuxolimab was a fully human IgG2 agonistic monoclonal antibody targeting the costimulatory receptor OX40 (CD134). Intravenous ivuxolimab was administered to patients every 2 weeks at six dose levels: 0.01, 0.1, 0.3, 1.5, 3 and 10 mg/kg. Of the approximately 50 dose-escalation patients, hepatocellular carcinoma was present in around 20, melanoma in approximately 15, renal cell carcinoma in 9 and head and neck cancer in 9. In the dose-escalation cohort, 70% to 85% of patients were male, and the mean age was approximately 60 years, with a range of 23 to 79. Patients were allowed to have had prior anti-PD-1, anti-PD-L1 or anti-CTLA-4 therapy, and approximately 39% of the dose-escalation patients had been treated with checkpoint inhibitors. Partial responses occurred in three dose-escalation patients, of whom one had hepatocellular carcinoma and two had cutaneous melanoma. Peripheral TCRbeta sequencing aimed to test whether ivuxolimab altered TCR sequence diversity and caused clonal T-cell expansion. The paper covers the monotherapy dose-escalation part of the phase I ivuxolimab trial, which included N ≈ 57 patients.

As concerns this clone: It has no known antigen specificity. It has no much larger one-base neighbor in the sample; base qualities were not kept.

The paper's findings and limits, for the study overall: Low levels of normalized T-cell clonal expansion were also shown by some nonresponding patients. At doses of 0.1 to 3.0 mg/kg, clonal expansion of both CD4+ and CD8+ blood T cells was observed from baseline to week 6. Which antigens the clonally expanded peripheral T cells were specific for was not determined. After ivuxolimab, CD8+ T cells had more expanded clones than CD4+ T cells on average. In partial responders in the 0.1-3.0 mg/kg groups, normalized peripheral clonal expansion was found to be among the lowest, especially among CD8+ T cells.

The junction shows trimming of 4 bases on V and 4 bases on J, plus 12 bases between the germline ends. The CDR1 and CDR2 encoded by the germline V gene are MRHNA and SNTAGT. The CDR3 has 14 amino acids, counting the end cysteine and phenylalanine. The retained sequence is limited to the CDR3, 42 bases, with the frame set at the first base. Genomic DNA was extracted from sorted cells for sequencing of the TCRbeta CDR3 region. The immunoSEQ Assay was used to sequence the TCRbeta CDR3 regions. This is the immuneACCESS table as TCRdb keeps it, with only in-frame sequences that have V and J called. A part of the clones is gone; compared with another copy, unresolved V genes explain less than half, and the rest is unexplained. The sample contains approximately 68,000 clones, approximately 80% of them found a single time. Of the sample, approximately 6.3% falls within the top ten clones. The trial excluded patients who had a history of autoimmune disease or who were on systemic immunosuppression. Peripheral blood for TCR sequencing was drawn from every dose cohort at baseline, at cycle 4 day 1 and at cycle 7 day 1. The samples were drawn from a first-in-human, open-label, multicenter phase I dose-escalation trial of ivuxolimab. Adults with locally advanced or metastatic head and neck squamous cell, hepatocellular, melanoma or renal cell carcinoma were enrolled in the trial. Before TCR sequencing, CD4+ T cells and CD8+ T cells from peripheral blood were sorted into separate populations.

This TCR was recovered from an adult with an advanced solid tumor such as melanoma, head and neck, liver or kidney cancer. The sequence is built from TRBV6-4 and TRBJ2-3; confidence is insufficient to name the D gene. Sequenced here: CD4+ or CD8+ T cells sorted from blood, sampled in a trial of the OX40 agonist ivuxolimab. This receptor carries the CDR3 CASSAELFADTQYF. The DNA sequence follows: TGTGCCAGCAGTGCGGAGCTGTTCGCAGATACGCAGTATTTT.